The clone carrying this T cell receptor (beta chain) was found many times. Its antigen is as yet unknown. Using RNA transcripts, the TCR beta CDR3 regions were amplified. HTBI primers were employed in first-round RT-PCR, then a second-round multiplex PCR followed. TCRdb reprocessed the multiplex PCR reads via MiXCR and lists one record per CDR3 protein. The table shows 650,000 to 900,000 distinct CDR3 sequences, with about 44% occurring only once. This sample was taken from a study of Graves' ophthalmopathy and Graves' hyperthyroidism. Overall study findings and caveats: The authors also found most expanded thyroid clonotypes above 0.001 frequency in blood. The model predicted progression of ophthalmopathy with a sensitivity of 60% to 71%, and its specificity was about 76%.

Germline CDR1 SGHVS, CDR2 FNYEAQ. The CDR3 covers 14 residues. The V end lost 6 bases, the J end lost 8 bases, and 14 bases lay between the germline ends. None of the included patients had other autoimmune diseases, uncontrolled infections, pregnancy or lactation, as these led to exclusion. It was on clinical symptoms, serum thyroxine, TRAb, thyroid ultrasound and orbital computed tomography that diagnosis relied. The chain is built from TRBV7-6 and TRBJ1-6; a weak D match, TRBD1 (6 bases). The sample taken for sequencing was peripheral blood. The receptor was isolated from an adult man with Graves' ophthalmopathy. CDR3 DNA sequence: TGTGCCAGCAGACCAAAAGAGGGGGATTCACCCCTCCACTTT. It yields the protein CASRPKEGDSPLHF.